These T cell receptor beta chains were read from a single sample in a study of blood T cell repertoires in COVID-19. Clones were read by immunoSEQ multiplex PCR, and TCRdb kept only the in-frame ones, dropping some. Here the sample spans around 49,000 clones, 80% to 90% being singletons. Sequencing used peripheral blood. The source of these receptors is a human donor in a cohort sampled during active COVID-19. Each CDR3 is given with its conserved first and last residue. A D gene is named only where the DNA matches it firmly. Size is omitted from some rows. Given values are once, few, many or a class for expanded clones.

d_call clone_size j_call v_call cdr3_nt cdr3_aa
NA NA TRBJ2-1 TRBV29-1 TGCAGCGCCTCGGCAGGGAGGCTGTACAATGAGCAGTTCTTC CSASAGRLYNEQFF
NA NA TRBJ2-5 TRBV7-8 TGTGCCAGCAGCTTAGAAGGGGATTTAGGAGAGACCCAGTACTTC CASSLEGDLGETQYF
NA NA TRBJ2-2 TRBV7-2 TGTGCCAGCAGCTTTTTTTCCGGCAGGACGAACACCGGGGAGCTGTTTTTT CASSFFSGRTNTGELFF
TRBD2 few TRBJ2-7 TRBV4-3 TGCGCCAGCAGCCAAGACCGACTAGCGGGGACCTACGAGCAGTACTTC CASSQDRLAGTYEQYF
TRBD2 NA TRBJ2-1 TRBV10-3 TGTGCCATCAGTGAGGAAGGACTAGCGGGATTCGATGAGCAGTTCTTC CAISEEGLAGFDEQFF
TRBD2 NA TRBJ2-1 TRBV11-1 TGTGCCAGCGCCCCGGGAGGCTCCTACAATGAGCAGTTCTTC CASAPGGSYNEQFF
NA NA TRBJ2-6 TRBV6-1 TGTGCCAGCAGTGAAGTCTGGGCAGGGGTACTTATGGTAGGGCTCTCTGGGGCCAACGTCCTGACTTTC CASSEVWAGVLMVGLSGANVLTF
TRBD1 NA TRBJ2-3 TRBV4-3 TGCGCCAGCAGCGCCCGGGACAGGGTGGCAGATACGCAGTATTTT CASSARDRVADTQYF
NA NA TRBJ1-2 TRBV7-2 TGTGCCAGCAGCTTAGCCCCGACAGTGAGCTATGGCTACACCTTC CASSLAPTVSYGYTF
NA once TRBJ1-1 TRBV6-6 TGTGCCAGCAACTTCGGACAGAGAAACACTGAAGCTTTCTTT CASNFGQRNTEAFF
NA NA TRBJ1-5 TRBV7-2 TGTGCCAGCAGCCACAGGGTTGTCGGTGTAAATCAGCCCCAGCATTTT CASSHRVVGVNQPQHF
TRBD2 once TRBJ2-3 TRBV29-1 TGCAGCGTTGATGGTCGCGGGAGCCCAGATACGCAGTATTTT CSVDGRGSPDTQYF
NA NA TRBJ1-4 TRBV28 TGTGCCACTACAGGGTATCGGTTTGGTGAACTGTTTTTT CATTGYRFGELFF
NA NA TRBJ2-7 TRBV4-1 TGCGCCAGCAGCCAAGGGACAAGCTCCTACGAGCAGTACTTC CASSQGTSSYEQYF
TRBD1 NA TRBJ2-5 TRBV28 TGTGCCAGCAGTTTTTCGCCCGGGACAGGGGAAGAGACCCAGTACTTC CASSFSPGTGEETQYF
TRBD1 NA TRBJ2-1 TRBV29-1 TGCAGCGTTGCCACGGCTTCGACAGGGTCCTACAATGAGCAGTTCTTC CSVATASTGSYNEQFF
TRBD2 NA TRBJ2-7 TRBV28 TGTGCCAGCAGTTCCTGGACTAGCGGGAGGGCCGACGAGCAGTACTTC CASSSWTSGRADEQYF
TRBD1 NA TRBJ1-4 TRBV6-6 TGTGCCAGCAGTACAACCTTGACAGGGGCGGGTGAAAAACTGTTTTTT CASSTTLTGAGEKLFF
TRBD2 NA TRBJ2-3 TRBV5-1 TGCGCCAGCAGCTTGGGGACTAGCGGAGCAGATACGCAGTATTTT CASSLGTSGADTQYF
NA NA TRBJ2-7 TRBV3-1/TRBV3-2 TGTGCCAGCAGCCCGGGATTCCCAGGCCACGAGCAGTACTTC CASSPGFPGHEQYF
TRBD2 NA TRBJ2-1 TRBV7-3 TGTGCCAGCAGCTCCAATAGCGGGAGGCACAATGAGCAGTTCTTC CASSSNSGRHNEQFF
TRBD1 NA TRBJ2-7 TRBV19 TGTGCCAGTAAACCCCAAGGGACAGGGAACTACGAGCAGTACTTC CASKPQGTGNYEQYF
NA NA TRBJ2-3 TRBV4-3 TGCGCCAGCAGCCAAGAGGGGGGGGCCCCAGATACGCAGTATTTT CASSQEGGAPDTQYF
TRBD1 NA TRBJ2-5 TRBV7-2 TGTGCCAGCAGCTTAGTCGACAGGGGTTTTCGGGAGACCCAGTACTTC CASSLVDRGFRETQYF
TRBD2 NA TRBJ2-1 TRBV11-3 TGTGCCAGCAGCCAATCGATAGCGGGAGGGCCAAATGAGCAGTTCTTC CASSQSIAGGPNEQFF
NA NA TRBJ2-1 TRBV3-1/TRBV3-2 TGTGCCAGCAGCCAAGATTTAGTTAGGGGGAATGAGCAGTTCTTC CASSQDLVRGNEQFF
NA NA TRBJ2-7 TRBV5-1 TGCGCCAGCAGCTTGACCACAGGTCCCTACGAGCAGTACTTC CASSLTTGPYEQYF
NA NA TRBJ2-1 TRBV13 TGTGCCAGCAGCTCAGACAGGAGTTCCTACAATGAGCAGTTCTTC CASSSDRSSYNEQFF
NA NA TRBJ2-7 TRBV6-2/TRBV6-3 TGTGCCAGCAGTTTCTCACAGGGGACTGGGTACGAGCAGTACTTC CASSFSQGTGYEQYF
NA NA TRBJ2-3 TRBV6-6 TGTGCCAGCAGTTACGCGAACACAGGGCCAGATACGCAGTATTTT CASSYANTGPDTQYF
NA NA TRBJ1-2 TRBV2 TGTGCCAGCAGTCCGCCCGGTCTTAACTATGGCTACACCTTC CASSPPGLNYGYTF
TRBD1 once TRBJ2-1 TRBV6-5 TGTGCCAGCAGGACAGGGGGTGATGAGCAGTTCTTC CASRTGGDEQFF
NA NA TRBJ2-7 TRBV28 TGTGCCAGCAGTTTCACCTACGAGCAGTACTTC CASSFTYEQYF
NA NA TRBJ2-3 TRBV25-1 TGTGCCAGCACAGGGCCAGATACGCAGTATTTT CASTGPDTQYF
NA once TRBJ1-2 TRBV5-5 TGTGCCAGCAGCTTCCGAAATGCAGGGTTTTTTAACTATGGCTACACCTTC CASSFRNAGFFNYGYTF
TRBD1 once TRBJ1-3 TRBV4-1 TGCGCCAGCAGCCCGATCCTGAGACAGGGGAGAAACACCATATATTTT CASSPILRQGRNTIYF
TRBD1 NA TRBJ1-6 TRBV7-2 TGTGCCAGCAGCGAAAGACCCGACAGGGATTCACCCCTCCACTTT CASSERPDRDSPLHF
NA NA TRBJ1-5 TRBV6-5 TGTGCCAGCAGTTACTCGCGCAGGGAAAATCAGCCCCAGCATTTT CASSYSRRENQPQHF
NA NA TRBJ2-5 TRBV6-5 TGTGCCAGCAGTTACTGGCGGGGTGGTAGGCAAGAGACCCAGTACTTC CASSYWRGGRQETQYF
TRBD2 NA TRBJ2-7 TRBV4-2 TGTGCCAGCAGCCAAGATGGGTCTTGGCGGGGGAGTTACGAGCAGTACTTC CASSQDGSWRGSYEQYF
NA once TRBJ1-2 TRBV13 TGTGCCAGCAGCTTAACGGTCAACTATGGCTACACCTTC CASSLTVNYGYTF
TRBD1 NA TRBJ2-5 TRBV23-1 TGCGCCAGCAGTCACTCACAGGGGGCTCATAAACCCGAAGGGGCGGAGACCCAGTACTTC CASSHSQGAHKPEGAETQYF
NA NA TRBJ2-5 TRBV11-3 TGTGCCAGCAGCTCGCGCCTAACGGGGGACGAGACCCAGTACTTC CASSSRLTGDETQYF
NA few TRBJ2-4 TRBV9 TGTGCCAGCGATTGCCCTCCGCGGGGAGGAGAAGCCAAAAACATTCAGTACTTC CASDCPPRGGEAKNIQYF
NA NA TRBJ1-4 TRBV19 TGTGCCAGTAGTTTCGAAGGGGCCGGTCAGAGACATTTT CASSFEGAGQRHF
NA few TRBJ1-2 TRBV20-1 TGCAGTGCGAGTAGACAGGACGGCTACACCTTC CSASRQDGYTF
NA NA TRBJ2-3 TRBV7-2 TGTGCCAGCAGCTTAGTTATAGGGGTCACAGATACGCAGTATTTT CASSLVIGVTDTQYF